This is a list of T cell receptor beta chains from one sample in a study of CD8 T cells in Susac syndrome. Each CDR3 protein gets one entry after TCRdb re-called the immunoSEQ multiplex PCR reads with MiXCR. The sample consists of 150,000 or so distinct CDR3 sequences, 94% of them appearing once. The sample consisted of CD8+ T cells from PBMCs. Receptors were obtained from a human donor with multiple sclerosis. CDR3s include the opening cysteine and the closing phenylalanine or tryptophan. The D gene is left open where the match is weak. Some rows have no size entry. The others give once, few or many, or a class for an expanded clone.

V gene	J gene	D gene	clone size	CDR3 length	CDR3 DNA	CDR3 protein
TRBV27	TRBJ1-1	TRBD1	few	13	TGTGCCAGCAGTCTAACAGGGGGCACTGAAGCTTTCTTT	CASSLTGGTEAFF
TRBV20-1	TRBJ1-2	NA	NA	14	TGCAGTGCTAGAGGGATAGCGAAGAACTATGGCTACACCTTC	CSARGIAKNYGYTF
TRBV29-1	TRBJ1-1	NA	NA	12	TGCAGCGTTGCTCGGGATCACACTGAAGCTTTCTTT	CSVARDHTEAFF
TRBV4-1	TRBJ1-1	NA	once	15	TGCGCCAGCAGCAGCCGGGACAACTGGAACACTGAAGCTTTCTTT	CASSSRDNWNTEAFF
TRBV2	TRBJ2-3	NA	NA	16	TGTGCCAGCAGGGTGCCACGGGACGGTCGCACAGATACGCAGTATTTT	CASRVPRDGRTDTQYF
TRBV13	TRBJ1-6	NA	NA	16	TGTGCCAGCAGCTTCGGGACCCTCGGGAATAATTCACCCCTCCACTTT	CASSFGTLGNNSPLHF
TRBV27	TRBJ1-5	TRBD1	NA	15	TGTGCCAGCAGTATACAGGGGGCGCGCGGTCAGCCCCAGCATTTT	CASSIQGARGQPQHF
TRBV7-8	TRBJ2-1	NA	NA	16	TGTGCCAGCAGCTTAGGGGGTTCTTATCCCTACAATGAGCAGTTCTTC	CASSLGGSYPYNEQFF
TRBV30	TRBJ1-5	NA	NA	15	TGTGCCTGGAGTGTGGGGACAATTAGCAATCAGCCCCAGCATTTT	CAWSVGTISNQPQHF
TRBV9	TRBJ2-3	TRBD2	NA	19	TGTGCCAGCAGCGTACCCATAGCGGGGGGGCTCGGTAGCACAGATACGCAGTATTTT	CASSVPIAGGLGSTDTQYF
TRBV28	TRBJ2-7	TRBD1	NA	14	TGTGCCAGCAGTTTGGCGGACAGGGTATACGAGCAGTACTTC	CASSLADRVYEQYF
TRBV12-3/TRBV12-4	TRBJ2-1	NA	NA	11	TGTGCCAGCAGACGGGCGGATGAGCAGTTCTTC	CASRRADEQFF
TRBV25-1	TRBJ1-1	TRBD1	NA	18	TGTGCCAGCATCCCCGGATACCCGCGACAGGGCTGGAACACTGAAGCTTTCTTT	CASIPGYPRQGWNTEAFF
TRBV6-1	TRBJ2-7	NA	NA	15	TGTGCCAGCAGTGAAAGCGCGGGGGCGACCTACGAGCAGTACTTC	CASSESAGATYEQYF
TRBV5-6	TRBJ2-5	NA	NA	14	TGTGCCAGCAGCCCACCTCGGGATAAAGAGACCCAGTACTTC	CASSPPRDKETQYF
TRBV29-1	TRBJ1-5	NA	NA	14	TGCAGCGTTGCGGGAGGGAATAGCAATCAGCCCCAGCATTTT	CSVAGGNSNQPQHF
TRBV20-1	TRBJ2-3	TRBD1	NA	15	TGCAGTGCTAGCCCGGGACAGGGCCGCACAGATACGCAGTATTTT	CSASPGQGRTDTQYF
TRBV29-1	TRBJ1-1	TRBD1	NA	14	TGCAGCGTTGGAGGGGGCGGGGGGTTCCCTGAAGCTTTCTTT	CSVGGGGGFPEAFF
TRBV7-8	TRBJ1-1	TRBD1	NA	17	TGTGCCAGCAGCTCTCGCGGGACAGGCTATCTGAACACTGAAGCTTTCTTT	CASSSRGTGYLNTEAFF
TRBV27	TRBJ2-5	NA	few	13	TGTGCCAGCAGTTTATTGGGACAAGAGACCCAGTACTTC	CASSLLGQETQYF
TRBV29-1	TRBJ1-1	TRBD1	NA	15	TGCAGCGTTCTAAATCCCGGGACAGGGGACACTGAAGCTTTCTTT	CSVLNPGTGDTEAFF
TRBV3-1	TRBJ2-1	NA	NA	14	TGTGCCAGCAGCCAAAAGAAGGGAGTAAATGAGCAGTTCTTC	CASSQKKGVNEQFF
TRBV30	TRBJ2-7	NA	NA	16	TGTGCCTGGAGTGTACCCGTCGGGGCCCTTTCCTACGAGCAGTACTTC	CAWSVPVGALSYEQYF
TRBV5-1	TRBJ2-3	TRBD1	NA	16	TGCGCCAGCAGCTTGGGGGAGGACAGGGCGGCAGATACGCAGTATTTT	CASSLGEDRAADTQYF
TRBV7-8	TRBJ2-3	NA	NA	16	TGTGCCAGCAGCTTAAGGCGGGGCGGGATCACAGATACGCAGTATTTT	CASSLRRGGITDTQYF
TRBV20-1	TRBJ2-3	NA	NA	14	TGCAGTGCTACCGAGGAGCTGAGCACAGATACGCAGTATTTT	CSATEELSTDTQYF
TRBV12-3/TRBV12-4	TRBJ1-2	NA	NA	14	TGTGCCAGCAGTCCAAACCCGTCAGATTATGGCTACACCTTC	CASSPNPSDYGYTF
TRBV29-1	TRBJ2-7	NA	NA	12	TGCAGCGTTGCGTCCGGGGCCTACGAGCAGTACTTC	CSVASGAYEQYF
TRBV20-1	TRBJ1-4	NA	NA	15	TGCAGTGCTAGAGATTCATGGCAGAATAATGAAAAACTGTTTTTT	CSARDSWQNNEKLFF
TRBV3-1	TRBJ2-1	NA	NA	13	TGTGCCAGCAGCCAAAAGTTAGCGAATGAGCAGTTCTTC	CASSQKLANEQFF
TRBV30	TRBJ2-1	NA	NA	13	TGTGCCTGGAGCTTTAATTCAGGGAATGAGCAGTTCTTC	CAWSFNSGNEQFF
TRBV6-5	TRBJ2-5	NA	NA	13	TGTGCCAGCAGTGGGACATACCAAGAGACCCAGTACTTC	CASSGTYQETQYF
TRBV28	TRBJ2-5	TRBD1	NA	14	TGTGCCAGCAGCCCTAGGGGGCGTTTGGAGACCCAGTACTTC	CASSPRGRLETQYF
TRBV5-1	TRBJ1-2	TRBD1	NA	14	TGCGCCAGCAGCTCAAGGACAGGGCTAGATGGCTACACCTTC	CASSSRTGLDGYTF
TRBV12-3/TRBV12-4	TRBJ2-5	TRBD2	NA	16	TGTGCCAGCAGTCAACAACTAGCGGGGTATGAAGAGACCCAGTACTTC	CASSQQLAGYEETQYF
TRBV19	TRBJ2-5	NA	NA	13	TGTGCCAGTAGCGGGGGTCAGGGTCTGACCCAGTACTTC	CASSGGQGLTQYF